This T cell receptor beta chain was profiled in a study (dated by TCRdb to the mid-2010s). CDR1 SQVTM and CDR2 ANQGSEA were looked up in the germline V gene. V is trimmed back by 6 bases and J by 8 bases, and the junction contains 12 bases that no gene match accounts for. The CDR3 starts with the cysteine, ends with the phenylalanine, and has 14 residues. Here the CDR3 DNA is all that survives: 42 bases in frame from base 1. This clonotype has more than one count but fewer than ten. The antigen this receptor binds is unknown. No base-level quality is on record; no much larger clone is a single base apart. The library came from RT-PCR. Sequenced on an Illumina MiSeq. The public reads were reanalyzed by TCRdb: fastp trimming at Q25, MiXCR alignment, in-frame beta chains only. CDR3 protein sequences are deduplicated, and each keeps its most common genes and DNA. The sample yields about 680,000 distinct CDR3 sequences; over 12% were counted once. Just over 3.5% of the sample is taken by the ten largest.

This sequence was found in a female donor in good health, serving as a healthy control. Sequencing was carried out using memory CD4+ T cells from blood. This chain is built from TRBV29-1 and TRBJ1-2; 10 bases in between match TRBD1. The base sequence is TGCAGCGTCGAAACCCGGGACAGGGGTGAAGGCTACACCTTC. This translates into CSVETRDRGEGYTF.